This T cell receptor beta chain appears in the sequencing data of a study of blood T cell repertoires in COVID-19. Produced via immunoSEQ multiplex PCR; TCRdb's table is partial and in-frame only. The profile covers 4,500 to 5,500 clones, with approximately 88% appearing a single time and roughly two fifths taken by the ten largest. V trimming: 5 bases; J trimming: 3 bases; junction bases outside the gene matches: 4. The germline V gene encodes CDR1 LNHDA and CDR2 SQIVND (reference sequence). The CDR3 runs to 15 residues. This chain links TRBV19 with TRBJ2-6; 7 nucleotides align to TRBD2. This receptor was obtained from a man aged 70 or older with COVID-19, enrolled during active disease. Sequencing input: peripheral blood. CDR3 DNA: TGTGCCAGTAGTGGAGGGAGGGTTGGGGCCAACGTCCTGACTTTC. It is translated as CASSGGRVGANVLTF.